Below are 25 T cell receptor beta chains sequenced from a single sample in a study of blood T cell repertoires in COVID-19. The protocol was immunoSEQ multiplex PCR, while the TCRdb copy is restricted to in-frame clones and leaves out a portion. The sample holds fewer than 300,000 clones, about 89% seen once. The sequenced material came from peripheral blood. These receptors came from a woman aged 50 to 60 with acute or convalescent COVID-19.

The chain has TRBV12-3 or TRBV12-4 and TRBJ2-1; D remains ambiguous. The V and J ends lost 6 bases and 5 bases respectively, with 5 bases between them. The CDR3 totals 11 residues. The CDR3 DNA follows: TGTGCCAGCAGCGTAAACAATGAGCAGTTCTTC. It codes for CASSVNNEQFF.

This sequence joins TRBV28 and TRBJ2-1; 10 positions match TRBD2. Germline CDR1 reads MDHEN; CDR2 reads SYDVKM. The ends lost 3 bases at V and 3 bases at J; junction bases unmatched: 11. The CDR3 runs to 18 residues. This CDR3 reads CASSFASGRANNYNEQFF. CDR3 nucleotide sequence: TGTGCCAGCAGTTTTGCAAGCGGGAGGGCCAATAACTACAATGAGCAGTTCTTC.

In nucleotides, the CDR3 is TGCGCCAGTACACAGGCCCGGAGGCAGTATTTT. Protein product: CASTQARRQYF. The chain recombines TRBV5-1 with TRBJ2-3, with a weak D call TRBD1 (5 bases). This CDR3 comprises 11 residues. V lost 8 bases to trimming and J lost 11 bases, with 15 bases between them. The germline gives CDR1 SGHRS, CDR2 YFSETQ.

The chain combines TRBV25-1 with TRBJ1-5; D possibly corresponds to TRBD1 (5 bases). The CDR3 is made up of 13 amino acids. CDR1 and CDR2 from the germline V gene are MGHDK and SYGVNS. The V and J ends lost 3 bases and 7 bases respectively, with 10 bases between them. The chain's CDR3 is CASSDPQGQPQHF. The CDR3 DNA reads as TGTGCCAGCAGTGACCCCCAGGGACAGCCCCAGCATTTT.

The genes are TRBV5-1 and TRBJ2-7; D is perhaps TRBD2 (6 bases). Germline V gene sequence: CDR1 SGHRS, CDR2 YFSETQ. The CDR3 sequence is 14 residues long. The germline V and J ends were trimmed by 4 bases and 3 bases, with 14 bases remaining between them. The CDR3 nucleotides are TGCGCCAGCAGCACTGCGGGACGAGGCTACGAGCAGTACTTC. It codes for CASSTAGRGYEQYF.

The chain has TRBV7-8 and TRBJ1-1, with a tentative D call TRBD1 (6 bases). The CDR3 has 17 residues. Germline values: CDR1 SGHVS, CDR2 FQNEAQ. Trimming removed 5 bases from V and 2 bases from J, with 21 bases in between. CDR3 sequence: CASSLIRGQFSNTEAFF. CDR3 nucleotide sequence: TGTGCCAGCAGCCTAATCCGAGGACAGTTCTCTAACACTGAAGCTTTCTTT.

The chain employs TRBV27 and TRBJ2-7, with 7 positions matching TRBD1. V trimming: 0 bases; J trimming: 3 bases; junction bases outside the gene matches: 2. This CDR3 has 14 residues. Germline V CDR1 and CDR2: MNHEY, SMNVEV (reference sequence). CDR3 sequence (DNA): TGTGCCAGCAGTTTATCGGGGACAGTCTACGAGCAGTACTTC. It yields the protein CASSLSGTVYEQYF.

The CDR3 sequence is CASSLYIGALEKLFF. CDR3 coding DNA: TGTGCCAGCAGCTTGTATATAGGGGCTTTGGAAAAACTGTTTTTT. The V call is TRBV5-8, the J call TRBJ1-4; D possibly corresponds to TRBD1 (5 bases). Trimming shortened V by 1 base and J by 8 bases, and 15 bases separated the two germline ends. From germline, CDR1 is SGHTS and CDR2 YDEGEE. This CDR3 is built from 15 residues.

The chain links TRBV10-3 to TRBJ1-5; the D is unclear. The CDR3 extends over 13 amino acids. CDR1 and CDR2 (germline): ENHRY, SYGVKD. V was pared by 0 bases and J by 7 bases, with 7 bases between. The CDR3 sequence: CAISESLVQPQHF. Written as DNA, the CDR3 is TGTGCCATCAGTGAGTCGCTAGTCCAGCCCCAGCATTTT.

The chain joins TRBV18 to TRBJ2-2; 7 bases are a match to TRBD1. The CDR3 runs 17 residues. Germline CDR1 KGHSH, CDR2 LQKENI. Unmatched junction bases numbered 6, after V lost 2 bases and J lost 0 bases. CDR3 bases: TGTGCCAGCTCACCAACCCTGACAGGGTCGAACACCGGGGAGCTGTTTTTT. Translating it yields CASSPTLTGSNTGELFF.

The chain recombines TRBV7-2 with TRBJ1-1, with D unclear. V lost 1 base to trimming and J lost 1 base, with 4 bases between them. The germline V gene encodes CDR1 SGHTA and CDR2 FQGNSA. The CDR3 sequence is 13 residues long. CDR3 in amino acids: CASSLGQNTEAFF. CDR3 nucleotides: TGTGCCAGCAGCTTAGGTCAGAACACTGAAGCTTTCTTT.

J is TRBJ2-1 and V is TRBV4-3; D is unresolved. Between the trimmed V and J ends, which lost 4 bases and 1 base, there was a span of 8 bases. CDR1 is LGHNA and CDR2 is YSLEER in the germline V gene. The CDR3 covers 14 residues. The CDR3 region has the DNA TGCGCCAGCAGCCCATCCGGGTCCTACAATGAGCAGTTCTTC. It translates to CASSPSGSYNEQFF.

The rearrangement uses TRBV6-6 and TRBJ2-4; D may be TRBD1 (6 bases). Germline CDR1 is MNHNY and CDR2 is SVGAGI (reference sequence). CDR3 length equals 14 residues. Trimming cost V 7 bases and J 0 bases, with 10 bases left between them. The chain's CDR3 is CASKQGLAKNIQYF. For the CDR3, the DNA is TGTGCCAGCAAACAGGGTCTAGCCAAAAACATTCAGTACTTC.

Regarding this clone: Distinct nucleotide sequences in the sample also encode this CDR3. The rearrangement links TRBV15 to TRBJ1-5; D is perhaps TRBD1 (5 bases). This CDR3 comprises 15 residues. CDR1 is LNHNV, CDR2 YYDKDF, per germline (reference sequence). V lost 0 bases, J lost 7 bases, and 13 bases lay in between. CDR3 nucleotides: TGTGCCACCAGCAGAGAACAGGCCCTCAGGCAGCCCCAGCATTTT. Amino acids: CATSREQALRQPQHF.

The rearrangement links TRBV7-3 to TRBJ1-5; 7 bases fit TRBD1. This CDR3 spans 13 amino acids. Germline V gene sequence: CDR1 SGHTA, CDR2 FQGTGA. Germline trimming cut 5 bases from V and 7 bases from J; bases unmatched to any gene: 5. CDR3: CASSTRQGQPQHF. The DNA for the CDR3 is TGTGCCAGCAGCACCCGACAGGGCCAGCCCCAGCATTTT.

The rearrangement uses TRBV19 and TRBJ2-7, with 9 bases identical to TRBD1. J was trimmed by 4 bases and V by 5 bases; bases with no gene match: 6. CDR1 and CDR2 from the germline V gene are LNHDA and SQIVND (reference sequence). The CDR3 loop spans 14 amino acids. The chain's CDR3 is CASSPTGGKYEQYF. CDR3 bases: TGTGCCAGTAGTCCGACAGGGGGAAAGTACGAGCAGTACTTC.

The chain employs TRBV3-1 (or the pseudogene TRBV3-2) and TRBJ1-3; 9 nucleotides agree with TRBD1. V gave up 3 bases and J gave up 3 bases; unmatched junction bases: 18. CDR1 LGHDT and CDR2 YNNKEL come from the germline V gene (reference sequence). The CDR3 covers 20 residues. The CDR3 DNA sequence: TGTGCCAGCAGCCACGGCCCCGGGACAGGGAACGTAAAAGGTGGAAACACCATATATTTT. Its protein is CASSHGPGTGNVKGGNTIYF.

This sequence joins TRBV20-1 and TRBJ2-1, with 12 bases matching TRBD2. V was clipped by 3 bases and J by 7 bases; unmatched bases: 13. The CDR3 sequence is 17 residues long. The germline V gene has CDR1 DFQATT and CDR2 SNEGSKA (reference sequence). CDR3 protein: CSASRLAGGPRGNEQFF. The CDR3 DNA reads TGCAGTGCTAGTCGGCTAGCGGGAGGGCCGAGGGGAAATGAGCAGTTCTTC.

This CDR3 is CASSQPTANTEAFF. The CDR3, as DNA: TGCGCCAGCAGCCAACCAACTGCAAACACTGAAGCTTTCTTT. The genes are TRBV4-1 and TRBJ1-1; no definite D call. The V gene lost 2 bases and the J gene lost 2 bases, with 9 bases spanning the gap. The CDR3 has 14 amino acids. The germline CDR1 and CDR2 sequences are MGHRA and YSYEKL.

This chain links TRBV28 with TRBJ1-2; D gene ambiguous. The CDR3 length is 13 residues. Germline lookup yields CDR1 MDHEN and CDR2 SYDVKM. The V and J ends lost 6 bases and 8 bases respectively, with 16 bases between them. For the CDR3, the DNA is TGTGCCAGCAGGACTATTTGGGATCGCGGCTACACCTTC. Its translation is CASRTIWDRGYTF.

CDR3 protein: CASSITDSNQPQHF. The DNA for the CDR3 is TGTGCCAGTAGTATTACTGATAGCAATCAGCCCCAGCATTTT. This chain links TRBV19 with TRBJ1-5; D remains ambiguous. The germline V gene has CDR1 LNHDA and CDR2 SQIVND (reference sequence). With 3 bases removed from V and 0 bases from J, the gap between germline ends came to 6 bases. This CDR3 is built from 14 residues.

The chain links TRBV28 to TRBJ1-4; TRBD1 aligns across 8 bases. The CDR3 has 15 residues. Germline trimming cut 2 bases from V and 7 bases from J; bases unmatched to any gene: 6. In germline, CDR1 is MDHEN, CDR2 SYDVKM. The CDR3 loop reads CASSLVQGGVEKLFF. CDR3 coding DNA: TGTGCCAGCAGTTTAGTACAGGGGGGTGTTGAAAAACTGTTTTTT.

The chain recombines TRBV7-3 with TRBJ2-3; D is unresolved. With 4 bases removed from V and 5 bases from J, the gap between germline ends came to 13 bases. The germline gives CDR1 SGHTA, CDR2 FQGTGA. The CDR3 covers 14 residues. CDR3 bases: TGTGCCAGCAGCTCCAACGAGATCGGAGATACGCAGTATTTT. It is translated as CASSSNEIGDTQYF. Together with reference TRBV7-3 and TRBJ2-3, the CDR3 gives the full variable domain: GAGVSQTPSNKVTEKGKYVELRCDPISGHTALYWYRQSLGQGPEFLIYFQGTGAADDSGLPNDRFFAVRPEGSVSTLKIQRTERGDSAVYLCASSSNEIGDTQYFGPGTRLTVL.

This chain uses TRBV5-1 with TRBJ2-3; the match to TRBD1 covers 7 bases. The germline V gene has CDR1 SGHRS and CDR2 YFSETQ. V lost 0 bases to trimming and J lost 5 bases; unmatched junction nucleotides: 6. The length of the CDR3 is 15 residues. CDR3 nucleotide sequence: TGCGCCAGCAGCTTGGTAGGGGGCAATAGAGATACGCAGTATTTT. Protein sequence: CASSLVGGNRDTQYF.

The V call is TRBV7-9, the J call TRBJ1-4; D gene unclear. V dropped 5 bases and J dropped 4 bases, with 17 bases sitting between them. The CDR3 has 16 amino acids. Germline lookup yields CDR1 SEHNR and CDR2 FQNEAQ (reference sequence). The CDR3 sequence: CASSPVQPGYNEKLFF. In DNA form, the CDR3 reads TGTGCCAGCAGCCCCGTGCAGCCAGGTTATAATGAAAAACTGTTTTTT. Supplemented by reference TRBV7-9 and TRBJ1-4, the full variable domain reads DTGVSQNPRHKITKRGQNVTFRCDPISEHNRLYWYRQTLGQGPEFLTYFQNEAQLEKSRLLSDRFSAERPKGSFSTLEIQRTEQGDSAMYLCASSPVQPGYNEKLFFGSGTQLSVL.